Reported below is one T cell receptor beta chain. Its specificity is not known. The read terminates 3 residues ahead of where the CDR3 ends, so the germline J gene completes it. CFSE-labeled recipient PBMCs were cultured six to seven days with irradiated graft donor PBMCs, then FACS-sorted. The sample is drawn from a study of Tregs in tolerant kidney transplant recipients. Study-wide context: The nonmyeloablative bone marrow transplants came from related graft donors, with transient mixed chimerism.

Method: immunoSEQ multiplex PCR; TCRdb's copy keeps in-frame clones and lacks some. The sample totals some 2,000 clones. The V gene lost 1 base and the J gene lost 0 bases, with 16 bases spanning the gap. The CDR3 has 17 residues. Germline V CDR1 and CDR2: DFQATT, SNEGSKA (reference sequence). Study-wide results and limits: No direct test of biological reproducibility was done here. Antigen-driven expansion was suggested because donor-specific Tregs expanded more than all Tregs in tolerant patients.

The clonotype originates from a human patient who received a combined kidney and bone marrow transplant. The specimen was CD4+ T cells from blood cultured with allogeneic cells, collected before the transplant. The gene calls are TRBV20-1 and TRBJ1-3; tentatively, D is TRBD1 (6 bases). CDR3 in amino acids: CSARVAARDTSGNTIYF. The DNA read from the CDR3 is TGCAGTGCTAGAGTCGCGGCGAGGGACACCTCTGGAAACACC.